Detailed here is one T cell receptor beta chain. What it binds is not known. These data originate in a study of T cells expressing NK-cell markers. On the study more broadly: In the group of eight sequenced donors, seven were HCMV-seropositive and one was seronegative.

Study conclusions and caveats: The CD3+CD56-NKG2C+ fraction of a few donors was likewise dominated by these clonotypes. As a fraction of CD8+ T cells, dominant NKG2C+ clonotypes reached roughly 1.0-7.5% in six donors.

The CDR3 runs 17 residues. The germline gives CDR1 MGHDK, CDR2 SYGVNS. Using the 5' RACE reads, TCRdb records one entry per CDR3 protein without DNA. This sample contains fewer than 400,000 distinct CDR3 sequences. The chain has TRBV25-1 and TRBJ2-1; TCRdb's assignment of TRBD2 cannot be checked, as there is no DNA. This TCR came from a woman aged 45-59 years in good health. Sequencing used blood T cells: a sorted CD56 or NKG2C T cell subset, CD4+ or CD8+ T cells, or bulk PBMC T cells (not recorded which). The CDR3: CASSELWTSGSEGEQFF.